This paragraph reports one TCR beta chain. Its target is unknown. The data originate from a study of shared clonotypes between healthy human individuals. General observations from the study: An effect of sequencing depth on clonotype sharing among donors was expected. Sharing across four donors was seen in approximately 5.2% of naive CD4 clonotypes.

There were only Caucasian adults among the donors, and all lived in Nashville, Tennessee. The genomic DNA of each subset was split evenly across several immunoSEQ plates. TCRdb's copy holds only in-frame clones and misses some; the assay was immunoSEQ multiplex PCR. Here the sample spans roughly 2.2 million clones, 85% to 95% being singletons. In germline, CDR1 is MNHEY, CDR2 SVGAGI. The CDR3 runs 13 residues. Trimming pared 7 bases from V and 2 bases from J, leaving 11 bases between. This chain connects TRBV6-5 to TRBJ1-2; unclear D gene. This clonotype was sampled from a man younger than 35 in good health. Some clones in this sample may be carry-over from other donors' samples. The sample comprised naive CD4+ T cells from PBMCs. Subset reported: CD45RA+ positively selected. The CDR3 nucleotides read TGTGCCAGCACCAAGGGAGGGAACTATGGCTACACCTTC. Residues: CASTKGGNYGYTF.